The entry below describes one T cell receptor beta chain. The assay was immunoSEQ multiplex PCR, and TCRdb's table has in-frame clones only and misses some. The repertoire holds about 43,000 clones, with under 75% as singletons. Relapse after autologous stem cell transplantation occurred in every patient, and brentuximab vedotin exposure varied. This sample was taken from a study of PD-1 blockade in classical Hodgkin lymphoma. Germline loops: CDR1 SEHNR, CDR2 FQNEAQ (reference sequence). The CDR3 is 15 residues long. V was cut by 5 bases and J by 0 bases, with 13 bases left in between. Sequenced material: peripheral blood mononuclear cells (PBMCs), taken before the second cycle of nivolumab. The V gene is TRBV7-9, the J gene TRBJ1-2; weak D call: TRBD1 (5 bases). The sequence derives from a human donor with classical Hodgkin lymphoma. The CDR3 region has the DNA TGTGCCAGCAGCCCCCCCGGGACTACTAACTATGGCTACACCTTC. Translating gives CASSPPGTTNYGYTF.